The source of this T cell receptor (beta chain) is a study of sequential checkpoint blockade in melanoma. Background on the study: Randomization was 1:1 between first-line nivolumab→ipilimumab and ipilimumab→nivolumab. Each arm's sequence ended with maintenance nivolumab.

TCRdb's copy holds only in-frame clones and misses some; the assay was immunoSEQ multiplex PCR. Of roughly 31,000 clones in the sample, 86% were seen once. As to treatment: randomized to nivolumab then ipilimumab (arm A) or the reverse (arm B). Patients had received no earlier DNA-damaging chemotherapy. From thawed PBMCs, live CD3+CD8+ cells negative for CD19 and CD56 were sorted. CDR3 size: 13 residues. The germline CDR1 and CDR2 sequences are MNHEY and SVGAGI. Trimming cost V 4 bases and J 7 bases; bases outside gene matches: 4. This clonotype was obtained from a human donor with melanoma. The genes are TRBV6-5 and TRBJ1-1; 9 nucleotides match TRBD1. Source: CD8+ T cells sorted from blood (inferred from file names), taken from a patient given nivolumab and ipilimumab in sequence. The DNA for the CDR3 is TGTGCCAGCAGTTCCACAGGGGGCCTTGAAGCTTTCTTT. Amino acids: CASSSTGGLEAFF.